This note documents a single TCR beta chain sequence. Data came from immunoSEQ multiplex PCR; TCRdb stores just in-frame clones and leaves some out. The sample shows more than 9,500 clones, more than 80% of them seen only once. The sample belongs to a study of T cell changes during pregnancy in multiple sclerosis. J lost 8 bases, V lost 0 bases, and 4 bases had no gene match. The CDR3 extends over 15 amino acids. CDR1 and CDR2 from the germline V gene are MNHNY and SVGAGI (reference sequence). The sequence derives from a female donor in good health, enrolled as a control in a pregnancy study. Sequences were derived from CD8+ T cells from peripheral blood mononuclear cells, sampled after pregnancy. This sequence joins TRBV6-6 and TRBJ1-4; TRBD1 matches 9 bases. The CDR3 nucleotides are TGTGCCAGCAGTTACTCGGACAGGGGAAGGGAAAAACTGTTTTTT. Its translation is CASSYSDRGREKLFF.